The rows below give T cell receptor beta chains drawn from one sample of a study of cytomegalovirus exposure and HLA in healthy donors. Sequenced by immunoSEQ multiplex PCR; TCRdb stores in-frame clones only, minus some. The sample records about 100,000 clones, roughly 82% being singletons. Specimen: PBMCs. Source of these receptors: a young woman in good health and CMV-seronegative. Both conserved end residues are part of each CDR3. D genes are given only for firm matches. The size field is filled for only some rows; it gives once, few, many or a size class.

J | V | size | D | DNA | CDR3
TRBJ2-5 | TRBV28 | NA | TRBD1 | TGTGCCAGCATGGCCCGACAGGGGTACCAAGAGACCCAGTACTTC | CASMARQGYQETQYF
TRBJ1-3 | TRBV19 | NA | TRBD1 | TGTGCCAGTAGTAGAGGGACAGACCCATTCTCTGGAAACACCATATATTTT | CASSRGTDPFSGNTIYF
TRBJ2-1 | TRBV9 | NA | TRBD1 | TGTGCCAGCAGCTTCCGGGACAGAGAGTACAATGAGCAGTTCTTC | CASSFRDREYNEQFF
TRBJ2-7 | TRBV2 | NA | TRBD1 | TGTGCCAGCTCATCGGGGGACAGGGGACGCGAGCAGTACTTC | CASSSGDRGREQYF
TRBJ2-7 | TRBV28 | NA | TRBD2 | TGTGCCAGCACCCAGGGACTAGCGGTGACCTACGAGCAGTACTTC | CASTQGLAVTYEQYF
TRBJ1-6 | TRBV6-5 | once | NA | TGTGCCAGCAGGACGACAGGTGGGACACCCCTCCACTTT | CASRTTGGTPLHF
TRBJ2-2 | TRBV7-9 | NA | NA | TGTTCCAGCAGCCCCAACAGGGACCCCGGGGAGCTGTTTTTT | CSSSPNRDPGELFF
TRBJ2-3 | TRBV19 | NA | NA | TGTGCCAGTAGTCAACAGGGCAGCACAGATACGCAGTATTTT | CASSQQGSTDTQYF
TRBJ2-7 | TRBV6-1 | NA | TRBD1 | TGTGCCAGCAGCCTACGGCGGCAGGGGGACGGCGAGCAGTACTTC | CASSLRRQGDGEQYF
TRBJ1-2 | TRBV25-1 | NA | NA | TGTGCCAGCAGTTCTAGTCGAAACAATGGCTACACCTTC | CASSSSRNNGYTF
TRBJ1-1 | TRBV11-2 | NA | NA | TGTGCCAGCAGCCCACTTCTAGCCACTGAAGCTTTCTTT | CASSPLLATEAFF
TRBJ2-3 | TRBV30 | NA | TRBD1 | TGTGCCTGGAATCAGGGGGTTGGCACAGATACGCAGTATTTT | CAWNQGVGTDTQYF
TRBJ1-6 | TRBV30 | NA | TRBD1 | TGTGCCTCGGGACAGGGGTATTCACCCCTCCACTTT | CASGQGYSPLHF
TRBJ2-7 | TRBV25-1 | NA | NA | TGTGCCAGCAGTGCCCTGGACAGACCCCACTACGAGCAGTACTTC | CASSALDRPHYEQYF
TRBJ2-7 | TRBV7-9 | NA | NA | TGTGCCAGCAGCGCCGGCGGCTCCTACGAGCAGTACTTC | CASSAGGSYEQYF
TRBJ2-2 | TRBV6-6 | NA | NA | TGTGGGGGGCGAACGAACACCGGGGAGCTGTTTTTT | CGGRTNTGELFF
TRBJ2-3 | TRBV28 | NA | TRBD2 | TGTGCCAGCAGTTTAGGCGGGGGTAGCACAGATACGCAGTATTTT | CASSLGGGSTDTQYF
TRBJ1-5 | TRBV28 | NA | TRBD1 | TGTGCCACAAACAGGGGGCGGGAGGTTGAGCCCCAGCATTTT | CATNRGREVEPQHF
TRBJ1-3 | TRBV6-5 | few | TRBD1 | TGTGCCAGCAGGGGACAGGGGAATAGAAACACCATATATTTT | CASRGQGNRNTIYF
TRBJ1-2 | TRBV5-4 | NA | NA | TGTGCCAGCAGCTATATGGGGCCGCTAGTTGGCTACACCTTC | CASSYMGPLVGYTF
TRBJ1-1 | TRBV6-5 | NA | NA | TGTGCCAGCAGTTATCCCTCGGGACATAACACTGAAGCTTTCTTT | CASSYPSGHNTEAFF
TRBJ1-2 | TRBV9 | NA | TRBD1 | TGTGCCAGCAGCCTAGCGACAGGGAGGAACGGCTACACCTTC | CASSLATGRNGYTF
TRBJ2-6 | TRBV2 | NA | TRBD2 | TGTGCCAGCAGTGCGGGGTGGGGACTAGCGTTCGGGGCCAACGTCCTGACTTTC | CASSAGWGLAFGANVLTF
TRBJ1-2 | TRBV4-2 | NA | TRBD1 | TGTGCCAGCAGCCAAGATATCGGAGAACAGGGGAACTATGGCTACACCTTC | CASSQDIGEQGNYGYTF
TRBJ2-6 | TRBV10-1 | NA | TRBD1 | TGCGCCAGTACCTTCGGACAGGAGAGCTCTGGGGCCAACGTCCTGACTTTC | CASTFGQESSGANVLTF
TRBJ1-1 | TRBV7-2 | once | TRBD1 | TGTGCCAGCAGCTTAGTTAAGCCGGGACAGGGGGCGGCTTTCTTT | CASSLVKPGQGAAFF
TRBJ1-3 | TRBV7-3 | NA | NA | TGTGCCAGCAGCTCCCGCGGGCCTGGAAACACCATATATTTT | CASSSRGPGNTIYF
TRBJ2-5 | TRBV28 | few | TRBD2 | TGTGCCAGCAGTTTATCTTCGACTAGCGGGAACCAAGAGACCCAGTACTTC | CASSLSSTSGNQETQYF
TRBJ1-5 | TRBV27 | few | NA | TGTGCCAGCAGTTTATTTTTCGACGCGGTCGATCAGCCCCAGCATTTT | CASSLFFDAVDQPQHF
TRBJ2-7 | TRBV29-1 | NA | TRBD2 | TGCAGCGCATCGGGACTAGCGGGAGCCAGAGAGCAGTACTTC | CSASGLAGAREQYF
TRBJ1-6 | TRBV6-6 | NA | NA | TGTGCCAGCAGTCCTACGCGGGGGGATAATTCACCCCTCCACTTT | CASSPTRGDNSPLHF
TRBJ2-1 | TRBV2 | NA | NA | TGTGCCAGCAGCCTACAGGGATTGTACTCCTACAATGAGCAGTTCTTC | CASSLQGLYSYNEQFF
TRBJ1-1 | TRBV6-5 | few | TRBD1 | TGTGCCAGCAGTAGGGGACAGATGGGGAACACTGAAGCTTTCTTT | CASSRGQMGNTEAFF
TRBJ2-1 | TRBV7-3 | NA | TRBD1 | TGTGCCAGCAGCCCCGGGGGACAGGGGACCAATGAGCAGTTCTTC | CASSPGGQGTNEQFF
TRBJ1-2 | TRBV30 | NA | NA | TGTGCCCGGGAAGGGAAGCGCTATGGCTACACCTTC | CAREGKRYGYTF
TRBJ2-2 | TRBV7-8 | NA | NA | TGTGCCAGCAGCCCCCTTGGGAGCGACCGCGGGGAGCTGTTTTTT | CASSPLGSDRGELFF
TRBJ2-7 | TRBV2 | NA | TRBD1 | TGTGCCAGCAGACGGGACAGGGATACCGACGAGCAGTACTTC | CASRRDRDTDEQYF
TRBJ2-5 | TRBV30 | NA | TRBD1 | TGTGCCTGGGGGGGACAGGGGGAGGAAGAGACCCAGTACTTC | CAWGGQGEEETQYF
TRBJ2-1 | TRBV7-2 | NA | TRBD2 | TGTGCCAGCAGCCCGGGGGGACTAGCGGGACAGTTCTTC | CASSPGGLAGQFF
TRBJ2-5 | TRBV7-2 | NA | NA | TGTGCCAGCAGCTTATTAGGGGGCCAAGAGACCCAGTACTTC | CASSLLGGQETQYF
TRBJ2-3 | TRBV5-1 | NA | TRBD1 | TGCGCCAGCAGCCCCAACAGGGGGAAAGCAGATACGCAGTATTTT | CASSPNRGKADTQYF
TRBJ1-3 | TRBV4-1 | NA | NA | TGCGCCAGCAGCCACGGATCCGGTCCAAGAGGCCCAGGAAACACCATATATTTT | CASSHGSGPRGPGNTIYF
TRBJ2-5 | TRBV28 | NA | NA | TGTGCCAGCAGCTCCATGGACAGATACCAAGAGACCCAGTACTTC | CASSSMDRYQETQYF
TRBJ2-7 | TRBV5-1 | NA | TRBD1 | TGCGCCAGCAGCTACAGGACAGGGTACGAGCAGTACTTC | CASSYRTGYEQYF
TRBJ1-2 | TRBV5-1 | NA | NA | TGCGCCAGCAGCCGCGGGAACCTGCAAGACTATGGCTACACCTTC | CASSRGNLQDYGYTF
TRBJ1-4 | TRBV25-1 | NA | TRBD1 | TGTGCCAGCAGTCCCCCGACAGGGAATGAAAAACTGTTTTTT | CASSPPTGNEKLFF
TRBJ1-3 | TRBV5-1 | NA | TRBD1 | TGCGCCAGCAGCTCCGGGACAGTGGGAAACACCATATATTTT | CASSSGTVGNTIYF